This T cell receptor (beta chain) was profiled in a study of blood T cell repertoires in COVID-19 (TCRdb year 2020). With regard to the full study: Samples from collaborators originated in the United States, Italy and Spain and spanned both the acute and convalescent phases of COVID-19. The material from the prospective study consisted of cDNA or gDNA derived from T cells, B-cell-depleted T cells, or PBMCs. Deeply sampled blood TCRbeta repertoires from subjects exposed to, actively infected with, or recovered from COVID-19 were included in the dataset. A freely available public database, intended as a resource for researchers studying the immune response to SARS-CoV-2, is where the repertoires were released. Samples came from the ongoing ImmuneRACE study (first 160 participants) plus 1,254 subjects from 6 global collaborators. The sample metadata nearly always contained a de-identified subject ID, COVID-19 status, age in years and sex. HLA class I and class II types, where available, came from metadata supplied by the sample provider rather than from assay-based typing. Paper-wide results and their limitations: How much clinical and demographic metadata was included differed by source and by participant, and the metadata was provided uncurated.

Concerning this clone itself: Its recognized antigen is unknown. Base qualities are not recorded, but no much larger clone differs from it by a single base.

TCRbeta CDR3 regions were amplified from genomic DNA using the immunoSEQ Assay, a bias-controlled multiplex PCR. As for the authors' bioinformatics: The number of nucleated cells in each sample was estimated by amplification of reference gene primers within the assay. To quantify the absolute abundance of each unique TCRbeta CDR3 rearrangement, sequence reads were collapsed and filtered. For each sample, productive Simpson clonality was calculated as the square root of Simpson's diversity index over productive rearrangements. TCRdb holds this immuneACCESS table with in-frame rearrangements only. Some clones are missing; in checked studies, unresolved V genes explain under half, and the rest has no known cause. The DNA was the basis for D and trimming; V, J and clone size are from that table. This sample has more than 250,000 clones in its table, and roughly 90% of those were observed once. Of the sample, about 18% falls within the top ten clones.

Participants in the prospective study were aged roughly 18 to 100 years, lived in approximately 26 United States geographic areas, and enrolled through a virtual design. Cohort assignment in the prospective study relied on participant-reported clinical history from a screening survey and a study questionnaire. Recovered participants in ImmuneRACE Cohort 3 were defined by two consecutive negative NP/OP PCR tests, clearance by a healthcare professional, or resolution of symptoms. In the prospective study, whole blood, serum and a nasopharyngeal or oropharyngeal swab were collected from each participant by mobile phlebotomists. Participants in the prospective study had the option to provide additional blood draws and questionnaires over a roughly two-month period. Before DNA extraction, prospective study blood samples were shipped either frozen or at room temperature. Relative to germline, V is 2 bases shorter and J is 7 bases shorter, with 12 bases between their ends. The CDR3 runs 14 amino acids, cysteine and phenylalanine included. Just CDR3 DNA is preserved here, 42 bases in frame from base 1. From the germline V gene, CDR1 is MNHEY and CDR2 is SVGAGI.

Sequencing was carried out using PBMCs or T cells enriched from blood (not recorded which). The chain is encoded by TRBV6-5 joined to TRBJ1-5; TRBD1 might be the D gene, on 6 matching bases. The sequence derives from a woman aged 25 to 45 who had recovered from COVID-19. The CDR3 region: CASSYGQGRQPQHF. The nucleotide sequence reads as follows: TGTGCCAGCAGTTACGGCCAGGGGCGGCAGCCCCAGCATTTT.